This T cell receptor (beta chain) was observed in a study of response to subunit inactivated influenza vaccine. Study-wide results and caveats: Authors suggested that a seasonal influenza vaccination recruits few new T cells each time.

TCRdb re-derived calls from the RT-PCR reads in MiXCR, one entry per CDR3 protein. The sample lists 610,000 or so distinct CDR3 sequences; 14% were seen once. CDR1 is KGHSH, CDR2 LQKENI, per germline. The CDR3 length is 16 residues. The J segment lost 5 bases and the V segment lost 0 bases, leaving 6 bases of the junction unmatched. This clonotype was seen once. The target antigen is unknown. The chain combines TRBV18 with TRBJ2-1, with 8 bases fitting TRBD1. This TCR came from a man aged 50 to 60 who received an inactivated influenza vaccine. Sequencing was performed on PBMCs from blood, taken 12 days after vaccination. For the CDR3, the DNA is TGTGCCAGCTCACCACCGCGACAGGGGACCAACAATGAGCAGTTCTTC. It codes for CASSPPRQGTNNEQFF.